This record covers a single TCR beta chain. Which antigen it targets is not known. Within one base of it there is no much larger clone, and no base qualities were kept. The CDR1 and CDR2 encoded by the germline V gene are MNHEY and SVGEGT. The CDR3 measures 15 amino acids from cysteine to phenylalanine. The sequence is cut down to CDR3 DNA, 45 bases in frame from base 1. The junction shows trimming of 0 bases on V and 2 bases on J, plus 10 bases between the germline ends. This specimen comes from a study of T-cell memory formation after mild COVID-19 (dated by TCRdb to the early 2020s). For the study in its entirety: Most TCR sequence clusters were specific to one of the two donors. Longitudinal TCRalpha and TCRbeta repertoire sequencing tracked T-cell clones expanding and contracting after mild COVID-19 in a couple of donors. Two young, previously healthy adult volunteers, one female and one male, were included in the cohort. What the authors observed across the whole study: Clones contracting from day 15 to 85 had balanced CD4/CD8 phenotypes, while a second wave expanding from day 15 to 37 was biased towards CD4+. Only two mild cases were covered by the study, and larger cohorts that include severe cases with pre-infection samples were considered necessary. Some responding clones were detected in pre-infection memory, suggesting pre-existing cross-reactive memory T cells joined the SARS-CoV-2 response. SARS-CoV-2 specificity of the second-wave clones peaking on day 37 was not confirmed. Contracting CD4+ clones were found mainly in CM and EM memory subsets, while CD8+ clones were enriched in EMRA.

Sequencer: Illumina NovaSeq 6000. cDNA libraries for TCRalpha and TCRbeta were prepared by 5'RACE using constant-segment primers, with sample barcodes and unique molecular identifiers added. RNA was extracted from every sample with Trizol reagent. The libraries were amplified in two PCR steps, and the second step added a second sample barcode and Illumina TruSeq adapters. Sequencing of the libraries was done on an Illumina NovaSeq, producing 2 x 150 bp paired-end reads. From the authors' description of their analysis: Demultiplexing of reads and collapsing into UMI-guided consensus sequences were performed with migec v1.2.7. Using mixcr v2.1.11, the UMI consensuses were aligned to TRA and TRB V and J templates and assembled into clonotypes. A clonotype was counted as expanded or contracted only when both edgeR and NoisET called the clonotype significant, with the noise models trained on biological replicates. For edgeR calls, a false discovery rate-adjusted p below 0.01 and a log2 fold-change threshold of 1 were applied. As an exploratory analysis of dynamics, max-normalized trajectories of the 1000 most abundant clonotypes were examined by PCA with hierarchical clustering. Separately sequenced CD4+ and CD8+ repertoires were used to assign a CD4 or CD8 phenotype to each responding clone. The raw public reads went through TCRdb reprocessing: fastp at Q25, MiXCR clone calling, in-frame beta chains kept. Rows merge per CDR3 protein into single entries with the most common DNA and genes. The V and J calls come from TCRdb's annotation, not from the publication. In all, the sample holds 270,000 or so distinct CDR3 sequences, and 15% to 20% of those were seen once. Together, the top ten hold around 20% of the sample.

Ficoll-Paque density gradient centrifugation was the method used to isolate PBMCs. The sequence was obtained from a man between 18 and 35 years old who had mild COVID-19 (a few samples of this study predate the infection). The sample titles of this study are shuffled in the database, so cell type and time point are left out; the donor was told from shared clones. Sample: PBMCs or a T cell subset sorted from them (not recorded which). The V and J genes are TRBV6-2 or TRBV6-3 and TRBJ2-5; a tentative D match to TRBD2 spans 5 bases. The nucleotide sequence is TGTGCCAGCAGTTACTCCCAGACTACTCAAGAGACCCAGTACTTC. Its product reads: CASSYSQTTQETQYF.